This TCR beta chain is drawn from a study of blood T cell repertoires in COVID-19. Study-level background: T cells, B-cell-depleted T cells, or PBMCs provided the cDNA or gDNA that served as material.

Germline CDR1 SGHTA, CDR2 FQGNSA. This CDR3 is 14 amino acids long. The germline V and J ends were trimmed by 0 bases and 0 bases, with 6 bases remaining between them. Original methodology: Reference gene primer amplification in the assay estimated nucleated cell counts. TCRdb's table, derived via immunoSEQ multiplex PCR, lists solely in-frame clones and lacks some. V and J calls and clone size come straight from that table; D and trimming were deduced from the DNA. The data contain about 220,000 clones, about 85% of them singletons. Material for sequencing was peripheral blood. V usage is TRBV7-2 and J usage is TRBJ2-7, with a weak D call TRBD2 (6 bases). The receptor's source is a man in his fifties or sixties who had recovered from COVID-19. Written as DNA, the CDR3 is TGTGCCAGCAGCTTAGCTAGCGGCTCCTACGAGCAGTACTTC. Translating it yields CASSLASGSYEQYF.